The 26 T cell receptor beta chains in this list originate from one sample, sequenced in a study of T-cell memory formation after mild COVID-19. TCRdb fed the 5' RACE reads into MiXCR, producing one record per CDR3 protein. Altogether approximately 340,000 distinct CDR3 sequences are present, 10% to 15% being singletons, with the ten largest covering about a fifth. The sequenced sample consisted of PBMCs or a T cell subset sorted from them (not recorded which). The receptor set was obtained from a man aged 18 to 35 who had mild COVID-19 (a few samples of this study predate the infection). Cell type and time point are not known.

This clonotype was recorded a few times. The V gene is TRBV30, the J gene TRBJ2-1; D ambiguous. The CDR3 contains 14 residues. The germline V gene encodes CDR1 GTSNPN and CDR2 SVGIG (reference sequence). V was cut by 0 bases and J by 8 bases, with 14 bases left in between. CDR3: CAWSVANGVYEQFF. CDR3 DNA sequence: TGTGCCTGGAGTGTAGCCAATGGTGTTTATGAGCAGTTCTTC.

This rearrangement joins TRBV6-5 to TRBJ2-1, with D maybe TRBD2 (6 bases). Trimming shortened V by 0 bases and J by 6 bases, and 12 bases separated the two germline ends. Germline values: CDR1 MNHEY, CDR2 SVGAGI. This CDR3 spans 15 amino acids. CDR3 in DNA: TGTGCCAGCAGTTACTCGATACTGGGGGGCAATGAGCAGTTCTTC. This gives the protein CASSYSILGGNEQFF.

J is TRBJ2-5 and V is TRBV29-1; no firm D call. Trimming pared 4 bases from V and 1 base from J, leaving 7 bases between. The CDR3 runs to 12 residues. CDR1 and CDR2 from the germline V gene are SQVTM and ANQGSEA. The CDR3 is CSVGQVQETQYF. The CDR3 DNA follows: TGCAGCGTTGGCCAGGTCCAAGAGACCCAGTACTTC.

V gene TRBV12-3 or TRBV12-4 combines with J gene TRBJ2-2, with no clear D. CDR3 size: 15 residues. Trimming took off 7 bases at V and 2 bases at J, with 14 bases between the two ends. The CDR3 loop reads CASNRAAANTGELFF. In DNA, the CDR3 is TGTGCCAGCAACCGAGCCGCCGCAAACACCGGGGAGCTGTTTTTT.

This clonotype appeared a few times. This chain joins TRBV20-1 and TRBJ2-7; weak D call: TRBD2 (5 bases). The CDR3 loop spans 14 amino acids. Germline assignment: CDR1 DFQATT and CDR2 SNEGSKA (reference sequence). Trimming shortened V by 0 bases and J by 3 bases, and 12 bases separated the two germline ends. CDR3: CSARDRRSNYEQYF. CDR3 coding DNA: TGCAGTGCTAGAGACAGGAGGTCCAACTACGAGCAGTACTTC.

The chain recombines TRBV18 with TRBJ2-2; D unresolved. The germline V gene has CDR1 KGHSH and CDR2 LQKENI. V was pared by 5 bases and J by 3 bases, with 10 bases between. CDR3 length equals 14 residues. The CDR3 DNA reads TGTGCCAGCTCATTTCCCACAGACACCGGGGAGCTGTTTTTT. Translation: CASSFPTDTGELFF.

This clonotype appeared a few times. The CDR3 protein is CASSPQIGTEAFF. CDR3 nucleotide sequence: TGTGCCAGCAGTCCGCAAATAGGCACTGAAGCTTTCTTT. The chain carries TRBV27 and TRBJ1-1; D is unclear. The CDR3 extends over 13 amino acids. Per the germline V gene, CDR1 is MNHEY and CDR2 is SMNVEV (reference sequence). Trimming took off 5 bases at V and 4 bases at J, with 11 bases between the two ends.

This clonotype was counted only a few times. CDR3 residues: CSVELAGDNEETQYF. The CDR3 coding sequence is TGCAGCGTTGAACTAGCGGGGGATAACGAGGAGACCCAGTACTTC. The chain carries TRBV29-1 and TRBJ2-5; 10 bases map to TRBD2. Germline V gives CDR1 SQVTM, CDR2 ANQGSEA. The CDR3 spans 15 residues. J gave up 5 bases and V 2 bases, and 8 bases lay outside the gene matches.

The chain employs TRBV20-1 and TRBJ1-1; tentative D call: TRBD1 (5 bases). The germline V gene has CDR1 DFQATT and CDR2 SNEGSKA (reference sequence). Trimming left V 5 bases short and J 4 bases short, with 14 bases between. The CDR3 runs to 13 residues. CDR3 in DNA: TGCAGTGCTGTTCAGGGTCTGAGCACTGAAGCTTTCTTT. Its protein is CSAVQGLSTEAFF.

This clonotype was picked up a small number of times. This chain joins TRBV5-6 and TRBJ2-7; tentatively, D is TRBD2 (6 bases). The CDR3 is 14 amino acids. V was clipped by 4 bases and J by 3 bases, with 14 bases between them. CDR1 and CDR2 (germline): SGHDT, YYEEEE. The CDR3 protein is CASSVAVGDYEQYV. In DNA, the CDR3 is TGTGCCAGCAGCGTAGCGGTAGGAGACTACGAGCAGTACGTC.

CDR3 DNA sequence: TGCGCCAGCAGCTTGGTTCCGGGGGAGACTGAAGCTTTCTTT. This encodes CASSLVPGETEAFF. The V call is TRBV5-1, the J call TRBJ1-1; possible D gene TRBD1, 5 bases. The V gene lost 0 bases and the J gene lost 5 bases, with 11 bases spanning the gap. The CDR3 length is 14 residues. CDR1 and CDR2 (germline): SGHRS, YFSETQ. Full variable domain (remainder filled in from reference TRBV5-1 and TRBJ1-1): KAGVTQTPRYLIKTRGQQVTLSCSPISGHRSVSWYQQTPGQGLQFLFEYFSETQRNKGNFPGRFSGRQFSNSRSEMNVSTLELGDSALYLCASSLVPGETEAFFGQGTRLTVV.

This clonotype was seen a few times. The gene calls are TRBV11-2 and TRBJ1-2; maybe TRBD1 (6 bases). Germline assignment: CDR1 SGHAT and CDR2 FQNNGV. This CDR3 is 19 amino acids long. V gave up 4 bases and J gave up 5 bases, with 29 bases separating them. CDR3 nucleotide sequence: TGTGCCAGCAGCTATCGAGCATTAAACCAGGGGAGGAAAGGTTATGGCTACACCTTC. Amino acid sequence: CASSYRALNQGRKGYGYTF.

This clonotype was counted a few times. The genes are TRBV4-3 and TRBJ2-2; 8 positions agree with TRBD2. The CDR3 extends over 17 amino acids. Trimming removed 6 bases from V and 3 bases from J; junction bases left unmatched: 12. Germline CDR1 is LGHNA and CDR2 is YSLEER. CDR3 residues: CASRQLHSGGDTGELFF. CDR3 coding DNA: TGCGCCAGCAGGCAACTCCACAGCGGGGGTGACACCGGGGAGCTGTTTTTT.

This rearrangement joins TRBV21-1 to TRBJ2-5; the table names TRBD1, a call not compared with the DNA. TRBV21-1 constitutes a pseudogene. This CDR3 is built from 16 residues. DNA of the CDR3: TGTGCCAGCAGATTCATCAAGAGACAGAGCCAAGAGACCCAGTACTTC. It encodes CASRFIKRQSQETQYF.

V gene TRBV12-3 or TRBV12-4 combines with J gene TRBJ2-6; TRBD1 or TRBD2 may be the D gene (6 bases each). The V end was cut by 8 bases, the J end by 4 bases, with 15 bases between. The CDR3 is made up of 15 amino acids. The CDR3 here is CASGSGASGANVLTF. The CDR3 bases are TGTGCCAGCGGGTCGGGGGCCTCCGGGGCCAACGTCCTGACTTTC.

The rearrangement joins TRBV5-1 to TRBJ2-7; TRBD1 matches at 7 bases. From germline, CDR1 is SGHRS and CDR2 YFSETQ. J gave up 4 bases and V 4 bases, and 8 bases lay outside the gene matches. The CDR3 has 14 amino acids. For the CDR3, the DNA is TGCGCCAGCAGCCCCGGCTCGACAGGGTACGAGCAGTACTTC. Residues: CASSPGSTGYEQYF. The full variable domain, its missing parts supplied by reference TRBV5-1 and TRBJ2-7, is KAGVTQTPRYLIKTRGQQVTLSCSPISGHRSVSWYQQTPGQGLQFLFEYFSETQRNKGNFPGRFSGRQFSNSRSEMNVSTLELGDSALYLCASSPGSTGYEQYFGPGTRLTVT.

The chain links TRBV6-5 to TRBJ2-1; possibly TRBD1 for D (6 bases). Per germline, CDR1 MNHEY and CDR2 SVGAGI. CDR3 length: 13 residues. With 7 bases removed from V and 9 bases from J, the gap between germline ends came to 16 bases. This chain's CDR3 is CASKNRVIGEQFF. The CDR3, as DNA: TGTGCCAGCAAGAACAGGGTTATCGGTGAGCAGTTCTTC.

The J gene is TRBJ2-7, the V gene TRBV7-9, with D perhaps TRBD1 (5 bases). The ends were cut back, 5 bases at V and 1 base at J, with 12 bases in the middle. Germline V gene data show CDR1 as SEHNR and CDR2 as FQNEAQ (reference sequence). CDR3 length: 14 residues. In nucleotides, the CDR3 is TGTGCCAGCAGCCGTGGACATGAGTCCTACGAGCAGTACGTC. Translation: CASSRGHESYEQYV.

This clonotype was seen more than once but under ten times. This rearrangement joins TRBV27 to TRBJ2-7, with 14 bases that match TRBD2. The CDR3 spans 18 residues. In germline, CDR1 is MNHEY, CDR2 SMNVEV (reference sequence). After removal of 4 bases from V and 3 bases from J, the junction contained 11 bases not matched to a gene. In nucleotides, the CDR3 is TGTGCCAGCAGTTCGAGGACTAGCGGGGGGCCCTCGCTCTACGAGCAGTACTTC. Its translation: CASSSRTSGGPSLYEQYF.

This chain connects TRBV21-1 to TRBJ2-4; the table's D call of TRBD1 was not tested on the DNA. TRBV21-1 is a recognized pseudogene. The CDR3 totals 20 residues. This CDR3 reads CASTIRRDRGDWTEKNIQYF. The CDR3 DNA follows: TGTGCCAGCACCATCAGGAGAGACAGGGGGGATTGGACGGAAAAAAACATTCAGTACTTC.

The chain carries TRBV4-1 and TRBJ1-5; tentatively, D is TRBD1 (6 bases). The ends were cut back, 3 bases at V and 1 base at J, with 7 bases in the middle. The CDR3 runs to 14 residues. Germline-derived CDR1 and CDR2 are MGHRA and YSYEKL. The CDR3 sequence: CASSHTGSNQPQHF. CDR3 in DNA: TGCGCCAGCAGCCACACAGGGAGCAATCAGCCCCAGCATTTT.

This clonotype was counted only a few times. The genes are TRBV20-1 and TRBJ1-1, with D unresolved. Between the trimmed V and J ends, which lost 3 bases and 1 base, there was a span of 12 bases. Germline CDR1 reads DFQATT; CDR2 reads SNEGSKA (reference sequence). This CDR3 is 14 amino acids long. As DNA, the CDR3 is TGCAGTGCTAGCTGGACGGCTACGAACACTGAAGCTTTCTTT. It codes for CSASWTATNTEAFF.

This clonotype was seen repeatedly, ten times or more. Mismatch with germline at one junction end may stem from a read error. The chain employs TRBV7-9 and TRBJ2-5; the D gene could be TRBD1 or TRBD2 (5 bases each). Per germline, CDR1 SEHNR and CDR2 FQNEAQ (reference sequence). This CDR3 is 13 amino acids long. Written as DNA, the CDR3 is TGTGCCAGCAGCTTAGCCTTCCGGGACGTAGTATGCTTC. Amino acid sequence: CASSLAFRDVVCF.

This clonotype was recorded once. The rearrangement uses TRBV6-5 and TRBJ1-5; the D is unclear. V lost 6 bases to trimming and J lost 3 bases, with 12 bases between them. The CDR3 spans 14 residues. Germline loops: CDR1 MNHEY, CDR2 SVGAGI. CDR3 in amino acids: CASSESAANQPQHF. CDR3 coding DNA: TGTGCCAGCAGCGAAAGTGCGGCCAATCAGCCCCAGCATTTT.

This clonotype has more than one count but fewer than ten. CDR3 sequence: CAIPHLTGAAKNIQYF. CDR3 sequence (DNA): TGCGCCATCCCACACCTCACAGGGGCTGCCAAAAACATTCAGTACTTC. The chain combines TRBV5-1 with TRBJ2-4, with 7 positions matching TRBD1. This CDR3 comprises 16 residues. Unmatched junction bases numbered 13, after V lost 9 bases and J lost 1 base. Germline CDR1 is SGHRS and CDR2 is YFSETQ.

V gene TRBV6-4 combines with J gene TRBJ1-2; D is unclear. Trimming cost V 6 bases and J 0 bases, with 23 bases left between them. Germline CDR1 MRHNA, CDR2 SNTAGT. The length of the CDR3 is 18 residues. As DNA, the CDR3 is TGTGCCAGCAGAGGACTTGAGGATAAATCACCCCCTAACTATGGCTACACCTTC. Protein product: CASRGLEDKSPPNYGYTF.